A selection of T cell receptor beta chains follows, all from one sample in a study of blood T cell repertoires in COVID-19. The data were produced by immunoSEQ multiplex PCR, yet TCRdb's version contains in-frame clones alone and is incomplete. This sample yields 200,000 to 300,000 clones, of which around 80% are seen a single time; 4.2% belongs to the top ten. Sequenced material: peripheral blood. The receptors here all came from a man aged 60 to 69 with acute or convalescent COVID-19. The conserved cysteine and the conserved F or W are not part of the CDR3 here. Expanded clones are given a class, and other clones once, few, many or no size at all.

cdr3_aa: ASSQTGGSPYGYT; v_call: TRBV7-9; clone_size: once
cdr3_aa: ASSWTGNTEAF; v_call: TRBV6-1; clone_size: .
cdr3_aa: SVEGGQGATYEQY; v_call: TRBV29-1; clone_size: .
cdr3_aa: ASSLLRDMGNEQF; v_call: TRBV28; clone_size: .
cdr3_aa: ASSSSRDRRNTIY; v_call: TRBV11-2; clone_size: .
cdr3_aa: ASSLAQGEDEQY; v_call: TRBV27; clone_size: .
cdr3_aa: ASSLGGRATDTQY; v_call: TRBV5-4; clone_size: once
cdr3_aa: AVSIPAAGNYGYT; v_call: TRBV19; clone_size: .
cdr3_aa: ASSLGDRNQPQH; v_call: TRBV5-1; clone_size: few
cdr3_aa: ASSLGTGVQPQH; v_call: TRBV3-1/TRBV3-2; clone_size: .
cdr3_aa: ASSQDPSSYEQY; v_call: TRBV4-3; clone_size: .